Listed below are T cell receptor beta chains from one sample, sequenced in a study of tumor-infiltrating lymphocytes in primary liver carcinoma. A single record per CDR3 protein comes from TCRdb applying MiXCR to the multiplex PCR reads. This sample carries fewer than 350,000 distinct CDR3 sequences, 65% of them seen once, and the ten largest clones take roughly 9%. Source material: peripheral blood. The source is a man in his forties or fifties with primary liver carcinoma and hepatitis B virus infection. CDR3s include the opening cysteine and the closing phenylalanine or tryptophan. A D gene is named only where the DNA matches it firmly. Size is stated for part of the rows, as once, few or many counts, or as a class when the clone is expanded.

j_gene | d_gene | v_gene | len | abundance | CDR3nt | CDR3aa
TRBJ2-7 | TRBD2 | TRBV5-6 | 13 | once | TGTGCCAGCAGCTTGCTATCGGGAGGCGAGCAGTACTTC | CASSLLSGGEQYF
TRBJ1-1 | . | TRBV29-1 | 15 | . | TGCAGCGTCTCTCCAGGCTGGGGCATGAACACTGAAGCTCTCTTT | CSVSPGWGMNTEALF
TRBJ2-3 | . | TRBV11-2 | 15 | . | TGTGCCAGCTGCTTAGAACAGGGGAGGACAGATACACAGTATTTT | CASCLEQGRTDTQYF
TRBJ2-7 | TRBD1 | TRBV7-3 | 14 | . | TGTGCCAGCAGCTCCGGGACAGCACCCTACGAGCAGTACTTC | CASSSGTAPYEQYF
TRBJ2-7 | . | TRBV7-8 | 13 | . | TGTGCCAGCTCCGGCAGGGCAGGCTCCGAGCAGTACTTC | CASSGRAGSEQYF
TRBJ2-7 | TRBD1 | TRBV4-3 | 15 | . | TGCGCCACCAGCCAAGAGGACAGGGGGTCCAACGAGCACTACTTC | CATSQEDRGSNEHYF
TRBJ2-1 | . | TRBV6-2/TRBV6-3 | 15 | . | TGTGCCAGCAGTCTCCGGATTTCATCCTACGATGAGCAGTTCTTC | CASSLRISSYDEQFF
TRBJ2-3 | . | TRBV12-3/TRBV12-4 | 15 | . | TGTGCCGGTAAGGGTGATCGGGGGAAGGCAGATACGCAGTATTTT | CAGKGDRGKADTQYF
TRBJ1-2 | . | TRBV6-1 | 14 | . | TGTGCCGGCACCACAACGGCAGGGGACTATGGCTACACCTTC | CAGTTTAGDYGYTF
TRBJ1-5 | . | TRBV1 | 17 | many | TGCACCAGCAGCCCCGCTCGGACAGGGGGCGGCAATCAGCCCCAGCATTTT | CTSSPARTGGGNQPQHF